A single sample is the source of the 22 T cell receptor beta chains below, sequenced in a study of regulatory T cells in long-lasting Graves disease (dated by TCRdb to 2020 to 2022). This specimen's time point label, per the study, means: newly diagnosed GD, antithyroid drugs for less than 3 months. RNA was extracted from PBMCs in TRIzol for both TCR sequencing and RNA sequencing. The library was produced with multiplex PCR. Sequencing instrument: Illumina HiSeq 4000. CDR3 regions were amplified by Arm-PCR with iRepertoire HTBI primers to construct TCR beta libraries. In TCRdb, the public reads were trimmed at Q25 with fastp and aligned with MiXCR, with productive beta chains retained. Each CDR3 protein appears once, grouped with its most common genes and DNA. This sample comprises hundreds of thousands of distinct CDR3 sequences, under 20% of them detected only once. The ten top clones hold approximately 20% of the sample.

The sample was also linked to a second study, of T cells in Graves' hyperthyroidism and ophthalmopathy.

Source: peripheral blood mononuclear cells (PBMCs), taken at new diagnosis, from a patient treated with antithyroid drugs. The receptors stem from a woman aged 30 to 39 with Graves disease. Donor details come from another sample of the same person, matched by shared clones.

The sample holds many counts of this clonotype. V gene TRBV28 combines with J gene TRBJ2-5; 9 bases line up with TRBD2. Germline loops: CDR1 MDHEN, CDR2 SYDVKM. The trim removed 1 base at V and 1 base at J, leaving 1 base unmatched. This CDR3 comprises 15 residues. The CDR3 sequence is CASSLYSGGQETQYF. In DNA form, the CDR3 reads TGTGCCAGCAGTTTATATAGCGGGGGCCAAGAGACCCAGTACTTC.

As DNA, the CDR3 is TGTGCAATATCCGGGACAGGGGCCGGCACCGGGGAGCTGTTTTTT. Its translation is CAISGTGAGTGELFF. V usage is TRBV25-1 and J usage is TRBJ2-2; 10 positions agree with TRBD1. The CDR3 consists of 15 residues. Germline CDR1 reads MGHDK; CDR2 reads SYGVNS.

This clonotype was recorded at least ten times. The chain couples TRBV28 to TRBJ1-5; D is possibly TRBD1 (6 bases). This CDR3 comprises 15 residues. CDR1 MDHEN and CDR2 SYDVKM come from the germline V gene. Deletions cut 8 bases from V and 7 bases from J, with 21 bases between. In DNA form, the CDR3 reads TGTGCCAGCCTAAATAGGGGGAACTCGGTCCAGCCCCAGCATTTT. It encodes CASLNRGNSVQPQHF.

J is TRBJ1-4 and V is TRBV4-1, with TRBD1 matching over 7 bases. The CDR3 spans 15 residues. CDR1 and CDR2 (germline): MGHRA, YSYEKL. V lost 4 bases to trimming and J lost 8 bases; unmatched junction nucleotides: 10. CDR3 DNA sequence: TGCGCCAGCAGCCCACCGGGACAGACCGCCGAAAAACTGTTTTTT. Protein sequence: CASSPPGQTAEKLFF.

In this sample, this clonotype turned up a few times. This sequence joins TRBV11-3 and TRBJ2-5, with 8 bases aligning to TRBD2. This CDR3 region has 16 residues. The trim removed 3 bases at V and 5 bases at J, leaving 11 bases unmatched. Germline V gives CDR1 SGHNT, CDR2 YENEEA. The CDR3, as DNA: TGTGCCAGCAGCTTGGGAACGGGAGGGCCGTTGGAGACCCAGTACTTC. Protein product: CASSLGTGGPLETQYF.

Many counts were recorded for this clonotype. CDR3 nucleotide sequence: TGTGCCAGCGGCTATAGCGGGGCCGGGGAGCTGTTTTTT. It codes for CASGYSGAGELFF. The chain links TRBV12-3 or TRBV12-4 to TRBJ2-2, with TRBD2 matching 8 bases. The junction had 5 bases not matched to a gene; V was cut back by 8 bases and J by 6 bases. This CDR3 has 13 residues.

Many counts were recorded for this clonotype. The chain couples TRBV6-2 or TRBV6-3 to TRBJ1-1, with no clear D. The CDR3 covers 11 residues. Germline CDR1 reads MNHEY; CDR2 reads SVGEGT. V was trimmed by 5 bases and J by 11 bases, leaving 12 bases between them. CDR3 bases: TGTGCCAGCAGTGTTCTCCTGCGGGCTTTCTTT. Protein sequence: CASSVLLRAFF.

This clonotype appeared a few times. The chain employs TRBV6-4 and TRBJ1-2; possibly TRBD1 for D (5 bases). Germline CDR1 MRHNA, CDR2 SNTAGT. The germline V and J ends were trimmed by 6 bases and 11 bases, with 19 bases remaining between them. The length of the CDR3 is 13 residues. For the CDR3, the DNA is TGTGCCAGCAGCTCGGGGGGTCAGAGACCTTACACCTTC. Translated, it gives CASSSGGQRPYTF.

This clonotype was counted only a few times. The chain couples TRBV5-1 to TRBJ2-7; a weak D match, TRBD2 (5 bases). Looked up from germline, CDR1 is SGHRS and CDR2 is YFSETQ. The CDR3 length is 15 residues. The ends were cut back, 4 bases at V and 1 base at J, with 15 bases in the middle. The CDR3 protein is CASSVSPGDSYEQYF. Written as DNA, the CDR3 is TGCGCCAGCAGCGTATCTCCCGGGGATTCCTACGAGCAGTACTTC. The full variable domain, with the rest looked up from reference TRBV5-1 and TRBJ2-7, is KAGVTQTPRYLIKTRGQQVTLSCSPISGHRSVSWYQQTPGQGLQFLFEYFSETQRNKGNFPGRFSGRQFSNSRSEMNVSTLELGDSALYLCASSVSPGDSYEQYFGPGTRLTVT.

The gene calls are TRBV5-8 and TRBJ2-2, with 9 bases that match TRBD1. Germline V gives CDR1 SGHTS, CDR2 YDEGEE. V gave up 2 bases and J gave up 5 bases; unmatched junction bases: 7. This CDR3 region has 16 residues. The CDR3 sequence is CASSFTGTGITGELFF. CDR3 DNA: TGTGCCAGCAGCTTTACCGGGACAGGGATTACCGGGGAGCTGTTTTTT.

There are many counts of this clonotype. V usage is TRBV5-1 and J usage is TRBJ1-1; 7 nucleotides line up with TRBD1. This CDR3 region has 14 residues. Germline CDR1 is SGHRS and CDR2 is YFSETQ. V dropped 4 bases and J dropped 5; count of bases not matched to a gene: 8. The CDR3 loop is CASSARGDRTEAFF. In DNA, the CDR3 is TGCGCCAGCAGCGCTAGGGGGGACAGAACTGAAGCTTTCTTT.

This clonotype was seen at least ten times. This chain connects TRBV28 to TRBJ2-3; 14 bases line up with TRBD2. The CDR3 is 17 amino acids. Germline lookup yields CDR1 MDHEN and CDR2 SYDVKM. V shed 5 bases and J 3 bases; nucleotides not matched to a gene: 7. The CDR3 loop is CASSAGLAGESTDTQYF. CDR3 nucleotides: TGTGCCAGCAGTGCGGGACTAGCGGGAGAGTCAACAGATACGCAGTATTTT.

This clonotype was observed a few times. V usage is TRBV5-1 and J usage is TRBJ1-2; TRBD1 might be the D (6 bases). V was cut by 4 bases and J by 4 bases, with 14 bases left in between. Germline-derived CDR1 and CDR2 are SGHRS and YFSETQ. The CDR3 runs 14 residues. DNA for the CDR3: TGCGCCAGCAGCGGAACAGGGTATGGCTATGGCTACACCTTC. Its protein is CASSGTGYGYGYTF.

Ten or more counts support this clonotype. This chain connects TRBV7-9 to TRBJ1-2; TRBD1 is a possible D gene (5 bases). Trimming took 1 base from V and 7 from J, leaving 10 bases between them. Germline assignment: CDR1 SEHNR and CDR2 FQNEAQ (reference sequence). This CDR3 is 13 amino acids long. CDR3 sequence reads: CASSLGYGAGYTF. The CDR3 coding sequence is TGTGCCAGCAGCTTAGGGTATGGGGCTGGCTACACCTTC. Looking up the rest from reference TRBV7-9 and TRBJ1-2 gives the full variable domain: DTGVSQNPRHKITKRGQNVTFRCDPISEHNRLYWYRQTLGQGPEFLTYFQNEAQLEKSRLLSDRFSAERPKGSFSTLEIQRTEQGDSAMYLCASSLGYGAGYTFGSGTRLTVV.

The CDR3 here is CASRQDGTYNSPLHF. CDR3 nucleotides: TGTGCCAGCAGACAAGACGGGACCTATAATTCACCCCTCCACTTT. The chain carries TRBV28 and TRBJ1-6, with D unclear. V was cut by 6 bases and J by 2 bases, with 11 bases left in between. This CDR3 region has 15 residues. Germline loops: CDR1 MDHEN, CDR2 SYDVKM.

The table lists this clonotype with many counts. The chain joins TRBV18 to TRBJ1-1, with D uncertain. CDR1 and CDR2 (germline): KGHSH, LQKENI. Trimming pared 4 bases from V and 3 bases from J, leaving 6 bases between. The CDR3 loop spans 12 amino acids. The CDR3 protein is CASSQYHTEAFF. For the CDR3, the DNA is TGTGCCAGCTCACAATATCACACTGAAGCTTTCTTT.

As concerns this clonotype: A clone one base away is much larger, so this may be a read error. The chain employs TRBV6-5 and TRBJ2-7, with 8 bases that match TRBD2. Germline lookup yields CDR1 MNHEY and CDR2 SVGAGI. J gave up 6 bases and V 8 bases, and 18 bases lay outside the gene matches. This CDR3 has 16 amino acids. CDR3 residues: CASGSAGLAILGEQYF. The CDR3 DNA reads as TGTGCCAGCGGTTCAGCCGGACTAGCCATACTCGGCGAGCAGTACTTC.

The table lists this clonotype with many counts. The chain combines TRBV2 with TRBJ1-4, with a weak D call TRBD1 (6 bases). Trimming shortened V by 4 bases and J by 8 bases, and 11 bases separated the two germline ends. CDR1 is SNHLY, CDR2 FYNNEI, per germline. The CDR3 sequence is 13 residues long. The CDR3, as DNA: TGTGCCAGCAGTGTACAGGGCAGGGAAAAACTGTTTTTT. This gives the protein CASSVQGREKLFF.

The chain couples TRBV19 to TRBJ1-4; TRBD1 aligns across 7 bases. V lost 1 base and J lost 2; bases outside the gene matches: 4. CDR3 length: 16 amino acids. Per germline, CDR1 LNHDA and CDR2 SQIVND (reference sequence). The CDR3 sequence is CASSIGRGPTNEKLFF. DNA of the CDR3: TGTGCCAGTAGTATAGGAAGGGGGCCGACTAATGAAAAACTGTTTTTT.

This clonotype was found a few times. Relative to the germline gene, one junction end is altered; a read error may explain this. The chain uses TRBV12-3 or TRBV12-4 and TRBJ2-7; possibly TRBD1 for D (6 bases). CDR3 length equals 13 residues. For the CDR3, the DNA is TGTGCCAGCAGTTTAGTACAGGGCGGCGAGCAATACTTC. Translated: CASSLVQGGEQYF.

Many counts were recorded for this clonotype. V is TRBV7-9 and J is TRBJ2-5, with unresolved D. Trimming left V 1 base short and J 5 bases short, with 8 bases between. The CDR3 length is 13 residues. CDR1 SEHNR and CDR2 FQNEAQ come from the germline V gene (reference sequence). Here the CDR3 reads CASSLGVRETQYF. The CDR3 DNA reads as TGTGCCAGCAGCTTAGGGGTGAGGGAGACCCAGTACTTC. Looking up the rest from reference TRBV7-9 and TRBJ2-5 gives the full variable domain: DTGVSQNPRHKITKRGQNVTFRCDPISEHNRLYWYRQTLGQGPEFLTYFQNEAQLEKSRLLSDRFSAERPKGSFSTLEIQRTEQGDSAMYLCASSLGVRETQYFGPGTRLLVL.

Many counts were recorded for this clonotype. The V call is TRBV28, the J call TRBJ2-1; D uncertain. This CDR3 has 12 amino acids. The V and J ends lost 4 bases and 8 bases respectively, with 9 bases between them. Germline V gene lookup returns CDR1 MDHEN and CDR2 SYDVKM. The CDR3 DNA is TGTGCCAGCAGTTCGCGGCCCCATGAGCAGTTCTTC. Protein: CASSSRPHEQFF. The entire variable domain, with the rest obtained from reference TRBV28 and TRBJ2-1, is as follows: DVKVTQSSRYLVKRTGEKVFLECVQDMDHENMFWYRQDPGLGLRLIYFSYDVKMKEKGDIPEGYSVSREKKERFSLILESASTNQTSMYLCASSSRPHEQFFGPGTRLTVL.